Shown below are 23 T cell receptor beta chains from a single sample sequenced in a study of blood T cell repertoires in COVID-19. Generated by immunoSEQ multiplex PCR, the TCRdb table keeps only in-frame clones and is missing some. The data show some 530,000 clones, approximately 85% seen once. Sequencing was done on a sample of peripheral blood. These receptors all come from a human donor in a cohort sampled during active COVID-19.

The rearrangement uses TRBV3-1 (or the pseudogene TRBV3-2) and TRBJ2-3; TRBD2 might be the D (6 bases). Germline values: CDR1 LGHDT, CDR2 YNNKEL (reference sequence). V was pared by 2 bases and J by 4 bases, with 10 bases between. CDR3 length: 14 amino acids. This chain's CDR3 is CASSQLRDSDTQYF. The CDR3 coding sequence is TGTGCCAGCAGCCAACTGAGGGACTCAGATACGCAGTATTTT.

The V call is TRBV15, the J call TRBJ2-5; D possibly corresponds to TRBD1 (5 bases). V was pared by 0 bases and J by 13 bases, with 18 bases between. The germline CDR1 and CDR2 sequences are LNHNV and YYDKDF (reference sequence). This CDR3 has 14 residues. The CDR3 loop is CATSRERTSPRLYF. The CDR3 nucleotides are TGTGCCACCAGCAGAGAGAGGACATCCCCCAGACTGTACTTC.

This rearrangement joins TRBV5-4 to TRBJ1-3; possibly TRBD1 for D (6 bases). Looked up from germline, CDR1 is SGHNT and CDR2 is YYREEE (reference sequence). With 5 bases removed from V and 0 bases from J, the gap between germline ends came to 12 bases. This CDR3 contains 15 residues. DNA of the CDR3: TGTGCCAGCAGGACGGACAGCCTCTCTGGAAACACCATATATTTT. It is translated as CASRTDSLSGNTIYF.

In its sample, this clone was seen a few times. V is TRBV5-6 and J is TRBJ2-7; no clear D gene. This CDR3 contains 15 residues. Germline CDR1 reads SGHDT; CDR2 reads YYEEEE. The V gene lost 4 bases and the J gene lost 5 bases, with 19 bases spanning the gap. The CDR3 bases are TGTGCCAGCAGCAGTAGTGGGCCAAACCTCCACGAGCAGTACTTC. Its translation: CASSSSGPNLHEQYF.

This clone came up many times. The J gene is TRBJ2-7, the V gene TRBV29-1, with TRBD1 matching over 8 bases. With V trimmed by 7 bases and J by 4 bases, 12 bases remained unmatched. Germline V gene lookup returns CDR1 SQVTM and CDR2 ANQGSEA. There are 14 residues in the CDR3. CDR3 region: CSARGVTGAYEQYF. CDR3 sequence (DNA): TGCAGCGCCCGAGGGGTGACAGGGGCTTACGAGCAGTACTTC.

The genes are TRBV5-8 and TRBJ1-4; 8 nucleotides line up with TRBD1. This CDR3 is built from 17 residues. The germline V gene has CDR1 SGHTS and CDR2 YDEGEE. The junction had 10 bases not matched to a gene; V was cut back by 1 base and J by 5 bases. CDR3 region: CASSLRGGTGSNEKLFF. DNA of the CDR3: TGTGCCAGCAGCTTGAGAGGGGGGACAGGTTCGAATGAAAAACTGTTTTTT. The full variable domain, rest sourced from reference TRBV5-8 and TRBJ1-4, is EAGVTQSPTHLIKTRGQQATLRCSPISGHTSVYWYQQALGLGLQFLLWYDEGEERNRGNFPPRFSGRQFPNYSSELNVNALELEDSALYLCASSLRGGTGSNEKLFFGSGTQLSVL.

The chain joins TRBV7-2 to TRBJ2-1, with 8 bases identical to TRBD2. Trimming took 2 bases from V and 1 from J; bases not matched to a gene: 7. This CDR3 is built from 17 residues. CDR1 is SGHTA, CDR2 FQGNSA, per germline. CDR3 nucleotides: TGTGCCAGCAGCTTAATAGCCGGGAGGGTTTCCTACAATGAGCAGTTCTTC. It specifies CASSLIAGRVSYNEQFF.

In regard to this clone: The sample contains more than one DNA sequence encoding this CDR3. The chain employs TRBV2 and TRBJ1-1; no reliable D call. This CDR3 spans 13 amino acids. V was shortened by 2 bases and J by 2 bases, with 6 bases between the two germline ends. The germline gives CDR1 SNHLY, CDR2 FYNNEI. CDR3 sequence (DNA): TGTGCCAGCAGTGAATCGGTAAACACTGAAGCTTTCTTT. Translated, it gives CASSESVNTEAFF.

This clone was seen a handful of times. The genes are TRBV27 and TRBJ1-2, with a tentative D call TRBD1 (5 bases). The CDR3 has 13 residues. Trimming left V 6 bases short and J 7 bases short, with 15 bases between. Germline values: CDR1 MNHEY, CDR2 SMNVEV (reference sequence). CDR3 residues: CASSLGRQGGYTF. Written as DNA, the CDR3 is TGTGCCAGCAGCTTGGGGAGGCAGGGTGGCTACACCTTC.

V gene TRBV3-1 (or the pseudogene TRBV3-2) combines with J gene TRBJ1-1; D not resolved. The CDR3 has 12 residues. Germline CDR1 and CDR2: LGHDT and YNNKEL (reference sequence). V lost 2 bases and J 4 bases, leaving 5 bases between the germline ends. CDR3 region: CASSQPSTEAFF. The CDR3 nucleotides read TGTGCCAGCAGCCAACCCTCCACTGAAGCTTTCTTT.

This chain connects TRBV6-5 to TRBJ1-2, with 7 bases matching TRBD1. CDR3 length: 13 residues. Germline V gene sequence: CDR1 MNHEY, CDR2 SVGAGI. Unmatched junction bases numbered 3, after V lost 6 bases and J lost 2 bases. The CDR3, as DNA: TGTGCCAGCAGCCCGGACAGGAACTATGGCTACACCTTC. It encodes CASSPDRNYGYTF.

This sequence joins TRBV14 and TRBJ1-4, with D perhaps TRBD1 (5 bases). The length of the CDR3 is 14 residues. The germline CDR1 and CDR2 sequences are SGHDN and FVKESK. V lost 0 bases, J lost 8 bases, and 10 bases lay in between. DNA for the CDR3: TGTGCCAGCAGCCAAGAGCGGGGGAGAGAAAAACTGTTTTTT. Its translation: CASSQERGREKLFF. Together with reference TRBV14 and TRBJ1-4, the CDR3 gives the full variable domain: EAGVTQFPSHSVIEKGQTVTLRCDPISGHDNLYWYRRVMGKEIKFLLHFVKESKQDESGMPNNRFLAERTGGTYSTLKVQPAELEDSGVYFCASSQERGREKLFFGSGTQLSVL.

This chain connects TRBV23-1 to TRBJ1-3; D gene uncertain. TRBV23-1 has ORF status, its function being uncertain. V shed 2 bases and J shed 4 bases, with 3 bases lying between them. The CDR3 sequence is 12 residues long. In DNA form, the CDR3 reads TGCGCCAGCAGTCAACAAGGAAACACCATATATTTT. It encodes CASSQQGNTIYF.

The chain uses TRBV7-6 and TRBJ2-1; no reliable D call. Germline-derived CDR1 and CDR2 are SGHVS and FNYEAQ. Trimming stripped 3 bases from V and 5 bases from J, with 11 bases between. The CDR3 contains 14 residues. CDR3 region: CASSFRWRDNEQFF. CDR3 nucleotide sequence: TGTGCCAGCAGCTTCAGGTGGCGTGACAATGAGCAGTTCTTC. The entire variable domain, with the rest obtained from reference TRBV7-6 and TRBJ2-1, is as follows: GAGVSQSPRYKVTKRGQDVALRCDPISGHVSLYWYRQALGQGPEFLTYFNYEAQQDKSGLPNDRFSAERPEGSISTLTIQRTEQRDSAMYRCASSFRWRDNEQFFGPGTRLTVL.

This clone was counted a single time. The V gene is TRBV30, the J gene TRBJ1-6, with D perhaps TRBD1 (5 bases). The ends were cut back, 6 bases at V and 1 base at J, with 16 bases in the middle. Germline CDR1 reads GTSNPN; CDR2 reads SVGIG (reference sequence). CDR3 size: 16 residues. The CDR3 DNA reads TGTGCCTGCCTCCCCCGGGGGTTTTCCTATAATTCACCCCTCCACTTT. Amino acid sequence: CACLPRGFSYNSPLHF.

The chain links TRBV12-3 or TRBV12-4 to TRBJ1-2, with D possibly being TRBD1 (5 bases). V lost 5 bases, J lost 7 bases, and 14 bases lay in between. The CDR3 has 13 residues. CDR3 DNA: TGTGCCAGCAGTCCCCGCGGGGCGGGTGGCTACACCTTC. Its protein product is CASSPRGAGGYTF.

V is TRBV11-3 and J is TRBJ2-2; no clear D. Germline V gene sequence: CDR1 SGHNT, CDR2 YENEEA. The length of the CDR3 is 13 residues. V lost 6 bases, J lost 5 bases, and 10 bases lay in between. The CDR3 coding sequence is TGTGCCAGCAGACCGACTGGTACCGGGGAGCTGTTTTTT. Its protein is CASRPTGTGELFF.

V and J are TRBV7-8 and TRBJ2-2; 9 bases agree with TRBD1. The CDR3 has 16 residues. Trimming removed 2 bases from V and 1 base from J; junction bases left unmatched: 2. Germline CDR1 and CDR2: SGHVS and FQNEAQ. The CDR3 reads CASSLQGQGNTGELFF. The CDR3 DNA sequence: TGTGCCAGCAGCTTACAGGGACAGGGGAACACCGGGGAGCTGTTTTTT.

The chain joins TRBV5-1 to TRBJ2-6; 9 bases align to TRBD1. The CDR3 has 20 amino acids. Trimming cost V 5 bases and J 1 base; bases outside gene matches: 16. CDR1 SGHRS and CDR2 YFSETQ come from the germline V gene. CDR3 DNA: TGCGCCAGCAGGACCGGGACAGGGTCGTCTTACCCATCTGGGGCCAACGTCCTGACTTTC. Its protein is CASRTGTGSSYPSGANVLTF. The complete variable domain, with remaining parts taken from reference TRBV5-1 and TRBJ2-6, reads KAGVTQTPRYLIKTRGQQVTLSCSPISGHRSVSWYQQTPGQGLQFLFEYFSETQRNKGNFPGRFSGRQFSNSRSEMNVSTLELGDSALYLCASRTGTGSSYPSGANVLTFGAGSRLTVL.

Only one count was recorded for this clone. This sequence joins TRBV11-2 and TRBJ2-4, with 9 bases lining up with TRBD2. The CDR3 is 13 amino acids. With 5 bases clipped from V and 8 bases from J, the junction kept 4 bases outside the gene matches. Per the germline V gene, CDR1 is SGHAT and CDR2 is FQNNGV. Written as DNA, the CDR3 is TGTGCCAGCAGCCTTAGCGGGAGTTACATTCAGTACTTC. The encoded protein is CASSLSGSYIQYF.

CDR3 residues: CSASSGWNTEAFF. CDR3 nucleotide sequence: TGCAGTGCTAGTTCAGGTTGGAACACTGAAGCTTTCTTT. The chain uses TRBV20-1 and TRBJ1-1; no clear D. This CDR3 contains 13 residues. V lost 3 bases, J lost 1 base, and 9 bases lay in between. The germline V gene encodes CDR1 DFQATT and CDR2 SNEGSKA (reference sequence).

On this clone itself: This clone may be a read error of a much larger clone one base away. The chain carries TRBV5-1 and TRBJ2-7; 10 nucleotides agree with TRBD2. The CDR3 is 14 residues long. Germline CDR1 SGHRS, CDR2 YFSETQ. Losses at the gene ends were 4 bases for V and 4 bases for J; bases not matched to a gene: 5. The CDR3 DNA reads TGCGCCAGCAGCCCTGGACTAGCGGATTACGAGCAGTACTTC. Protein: CASSPGLADYEQYF. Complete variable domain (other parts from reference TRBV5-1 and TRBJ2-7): KAGVTQTPRYLIKTRGQQVTLSCSPISGHRSVSWYQQTPGQGLQFLFEYFSETQRNKGNFPGRFSGRQFSNSRSEMNVSTLELGDSALYLCASSPGLADYEQYFGPGTRLTVT.

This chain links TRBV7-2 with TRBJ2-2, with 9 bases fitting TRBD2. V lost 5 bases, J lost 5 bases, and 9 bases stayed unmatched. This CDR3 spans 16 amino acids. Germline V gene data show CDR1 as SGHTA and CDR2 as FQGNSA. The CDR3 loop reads CASSLHALAGTGELFF. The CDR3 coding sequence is TGTGCCAGCAGCCTTCACGCGCTAGCGGGAACCGGGGAGCTGTTTTTT.